This T cell receptor (beta chain) was identified during a study of T cell repertoires in cytomegalovirus infection. Trimming removed 6 bases at V and 4 bases at J, with 4 bases between. Germline-derived CDR1 and CDR2 are SEHNR and FQNEAQ (reference sequence). This CDR3 region has 11 residues. This clonotype has at least ten counts. TCRdb reprocessed the reads via MiXCR and lists one record per CDR3 protein. The sample records some 600,000 distinct CDR3 sequences, 20% to 30% being singletons. The sample taken for sequencing was CD8+ T cells from PBMCs. This chain connects TRBV7-9 to TRBJ1-3, with D unresolved. The TCR comes from a human donor in good health (CMV status not recorded). Some clones in this sample may be carry-over from other donors' samples. CDR3 sequence reads: CASSPGNTIYF. The CDR3 region has the DNA TGTGCCAGCAGTCCCGGAAACACCATATATTTT.